The table lists the clone carrying this TCR beta chain with a few counts. What it recognizes is unknown. Sequencing followed a ViraFEST assay step that expanded antigen-specific CD4+ T cells with viral peptide pools. The culture ran for about eleven days before CD4+ T cells were isolated. People in the vaccine group had not been infected with SARS-CoV-2 before, and their nucleocapsid antibodies were negative. Approximately 2.1 million PBMC were placed in each well, which was supplemented with roughly 10 IU/ml IL-2 and roughly 10 ug/ml peptides. Each culture had half its medium swapped for IL-2 medium on days 3 and 7. This sample is drawn from a study of vaccination effects on CD4 cells after COVID-19. General study results and limits: Just 1 of 255 vaccine-induced clones in healthy recipients was cross-reactive. Substantial clonal contraction characterized both infection- and vaccine-induced clones late after vaccination.

Generated by immunoSEQ multiplex PCR, the TCRdb table keeps only in-frame clones and is missing some. The sample shows approximately 74,000 clones, 65% to 75% of them seen only once. CDR3 length: 15 amino acids. Germline V gene sequence: CDR1 SGDLS, CDR2 YYNGEE. Trimming pared 0 bases from V and 4 bases from J, leaving 8 bases between. J is TRBJ1-6 and V is TRBV9, with a tentative D call TRBD1 (5 bases). This TCR derives from a human donor who received a COVID-19 vaccine. Specimen: CD4+ T cells from PBMCs cultured with HCoV-NL63 spike peptides, collected before COVID-19 vaccination. The DNA for the CDR3 is TGTGCCAGCAGCGTAGTTCCAGGGTATAATTCACCCCTCCACTTT. Encoded protein: CASSVVPGYNSPLHF. The full variable domain, with the rest looked up from reference TRBV9 and TRBJ1-6, is DSGVTQTPKHLITATGQRVTLRCSPRSGDLSVYWYQQSLDQGLQFLIQYYNGEERAKGNILERFSAQQFPDLHSELNLSSLELGDSALYFCASSVVPGYNSPLHFGNGTRLTVT.